The rows below give T cell receptor beta chains drawn from one sample of a study of T-cell reconstitution after alpha-beta-depleted transplantation in children. Via MiXCR, TCRdb re-called the PCR reads, giving one row per CDR3 protein. The repertoire includes about 830,000 distinct CDR3 sequences, roughly 16% of them detected once, and approximately 5% sits in the top ten. The sample consisted of PBMCs, mostly from graft donor cells, taken 360 days after TCRalphabeta/CD19-depleted stem cell transplant. These receptor sequences come from a male patient between 5 and 17 years old who had a stem cell transplant for acute lymphoblastic leukemia, so the T cells may come from the graft donor. CDR3s include the opening cysteine and the closing phenylalanine or tryptophan. D genes are given only for firm matches. Rows may omit the clone size; those that give it use once, few, many or a size class.

TGTGCCAGCAGTTTTATCTTGGGGACTGAAGCTTTCTTT | CASSFILGTEAFF | TRBJ1-1 | NA | TRBV6-6 | NA
TGTGCCAGCAGCTTGGTTTCACGGCGGATCACCGGGGAGCTGTTTTTT | CASSLVSRRITGELFF | TRBJ2-2 | few | TRBV5-4 | NA
TGTGCCAGCAGTCCCGAGGGGGGGATAGTCGACGAGCAGTACTTC | CASSPEGGIVDEQYF | TRBJ2-7 | NA | TRBV12-3/TRBV12-4 | NA
TGCGCCAGCAGCGGACAGGGGACTAGCGGGAGAGACGAGCAGTACTTC | CASSGQGTSGRDEQYF | TRBJ2-7 | NA | TRBV5-1 | TRBD2
TGCAGCGTCGAAAAACCGGTAGAAAGTACGCAGTATTTT | CSVEKPVESTQYF | TRBJ2-3 | few | TRBV29-1 | NA
TGCAGTGCTTCCGGACAGGGGAGAACTGAAGCTTTCTTT | CSASGQGRTEAFF | TRBJ1-1 | few | TRBV20-1 | TRBD1
TGCGCCAGCAGCCAACCAGGGGGCGTCTTCACTGAAGCTTTCTTT | CASSQPGGVFTEAFF | TRBJ1-1 | NA | TRBV4-1 | TRBD1
TGTGCCACCAGTGATCTGTACAGAAAGTGTCCTTTATCCACAGATACGCAGTATTTT | CATSDLYRKCPLSTDTQYF | TRBJ2-3 | few | TRBV24-1 | NA
TGTGCCAGCAGCTTAGAAGGGACAGGGGGACTTAATGAAAAACTGTTTTTT | CASSLEGTGGLNEKLFF | TRBJ1-4 | many | TRBV7-6 | TRBD1
TGTGCCAGCCCAGGATATGAAGCTTTCTTT | CASPGYEAFF | TRBJ1-1 | many | TRBV25-1 | NA
TGCGCCAGCACGGACAGCCGCAGGTCCTATGGCTACACCTTC | CASTDSRRSYGYTF | TRBJ1-2 | NA | TRBV4-1 | NA
TGTGCCAGCAGCTGGGGGACAGCGGCTAGCACAGATACGCAGTATTTT | CASSWGTAASTDTQYF | TRBJ2-3 | NA | TRBV5-6 | TRBD1
TGTGCCAGCAGTATCGGGACAGGCAATCAGCCCCAGCATTTT | CASSIGTGNQPQHF | TRBJ1-5 | few | TRBV28 | TRBD1
TGTGCCAGCAGTTTAATTTGGGGGTCAGATACGCAGTATTTT | CASSLIWGSDTQYF | TRBJ2-3 | NA | TRBV12-3/TRBV12-4 | NA
TGTGCCAGCAGCTTAGAGTTTTATGGCTACACCTTC | CASSLEFYGYTF | TRBJ1-2 | NA | TRBV7-9 | NA
TGCTGTGCTAGAGACGGCAGGGGGCTAGCGCGTTATGCGGAGCTGTTTTTT | CCARDGRGLARYAELFF | TRBJ2-2 | NA | TRBV20-1 | TRBD1
TGTGCCAGCAGCCCGACGGCCTCCCAAGAGACCCAGTACTTC | CASSPTASQETQYF | TRBJ2-5 | NA | TRBV11-1 | NA
TGTGCCAGTAGTATATCTCACGATAGCGCGCTTTACGAGCAGTACTTC | CASSISHDSALYEQYF | TRBJ2-7 | NA | TRBV19 | NA
TGTGCCAGCAGCCAAGGGAGGGGAAAGGGAGAGACCCAGTACTTC | CASSQGRGKGETQYF | TRBJ2-5 | NA | TRBV14 | NA
TGTGCCAGCAGAGTAGTGGGAGTATGGGGCGGGGAGCTGTTTTTT | CASRVVGVWGGELFF | TRBJ2-2 | many | TRBV12-3/TRBV12-4 | NA
TGTGCCAGCAGTGAGGACAGGCCCGATGAAAAACTGTTTTTT | CASSEDRPDEKLFF | TRBJ1-4 | few | TRBV6-1 | TRBD1
TGTGCCAGCAGTTCGGGACAGGGGCCCTACAATGAGCAGTTCTTC | CASSSGQGPYNEQFF | TRBJ2-1 | few | TRBV12-3/TRBV12-4 | TRBD1
TGTGCCAGCAGCTTCCCGGGCAGTCCTTCCTACGAGCAGTACTTC | CASSFPGSPSYEQYF | TRBJ2-7 | NA | TRBV7-9 | NA
TGTGCCAGCAGCGTATCCGGATCGAACACCGGGGAGCTGTTTTTT | CASSVSGSNTGELFF | TRBJ2-2 | many | TRBV9 | NA
TGTGCCAGCAGCACCAGAGTAGCGGGAGTCGGCGAGCAGTTCTTC | CASSTRVAGVGEQFF | TRBJ2-1 | few | TRBV12-3/TRBV12-4 | TRBD2
TGCGCCAGCAGCTCGGATGTCGGACTGATTTCCTACGAGCAGTACTTC | CASSSDVGLISYEQYF | TRBJ2-7 | NA | TRBV5-1 | NA
TGTGCCAGCAGCGTACTAGCGGGCTCTCCCACAGATACGCAGTATTTT | CASSVLAGSPTDTQYF | TRBJ2-3 | NA | TRBV9 | TRBD2
TGTGCCTGGAGTGGATATCTGAATGAGCAGTTCTTC | CAWSGYLNEQFF | TRBJ2-1 | NA | TRBV30 | NA